This TCR beta chain was profiled in a study of regulatory T cells in long-lasting Graves disease. Construction of the TCR beta libraries employed iRepertoire HTBI primers in conjunction with Arm-PCR of CDR3 regions. From the multiplex PCR reads, TCRdb called clonotypes with MiXCR, one entry per CDR3 protein. The data contain 350,000 to 500,000 distinct CDR3 sequences, around 17% of them singletons. This clonotype was counted ten times or more. The CDR3 covers 14 residues. Trimming removed 4 bases at V and 0 bases at J, with 11 bases between. Germline V gene data show CDR1 as DFQATT and CDR2 as SNEGSKA (reference sequence). Stated time point: newly diagnosed GD, antithyroid drugs for less than 3 months. TCR sequences were obtained from RNA taken from PBMCs. This sample also appeared in a second study, on T cells in Graves' hyperthyroidism and ophthalmopathy.

The TCR comes from a woman aged 25 to 39 with Graves disease. The input for sequencing was peripheral blood mononuclear cells (PBMCs), taken at new diagnosis, from a patient treated with antithyroid drugs. J is TRBJ2-3 and V is TRBV20-1, with a possible D match to TRBD2 (5 bases). The CDR3: CSANSGGSTDTQYF. Written as DNA, the CDR3 is TGCAGTGCTAACAGCGGCGGAAGCACAGATACGCAGTATTTT.